Below are 15 T cell receptor beta chains sequenced from a single sample in a study of blood T cell repertoires in COVID-19. Libraries were prepared by immunoSEQ multiplex PCR; TCRdb keeps only in-frame clonotypes and omits some of them. Seen here are more than 65,000 clones, 80% observed once, and the top ten hold over 4.5%. Sample: peripheral blood. The receptors derive from a man in his fifties or sixties with active or convalescent COVID-19.

The V call is TRBV10-3, the J call TRBJ2-3; TRBD2 aligns across 15 bases. The CDR3 sequence is 18 residues long. The junction had 14 bases not matched to a gene; V was cut back by 7 bases and J by 6 bases. CDR1 and CDR2 from the germline V gene are ENHRY and SYGVKD. CDR3 bases: TGTGCCATCACCAAACCGGGACTAGCGGGGGGAGTGGGGGATACGCAGTATTTT. Translation gives CAITKPGLAGGVGDTQYF.

Here the CDR3 reads CASSLRAGEPQHF. The CDR3 DNA sequence: TGCGCCAGCAGCTTGCGGGCGGGTGAGCCCCAGCATTTT. The V gene is TRBV5-1, the J gene TRBJ1-5; D uncertain. V lost 1 base, J lost 8 bases, and 10 bases lay in between. The CDR3 extends over 13 amino acids. Germline CDR1 and CDR2: SGHRS and YFSETQ.

This sequence joins TRBV6-6 and TRBJ2-5, with TRBD1 matching over 9 bases. There are 15 residues in the CDR3. Germline V gene sequence: CDR1 MNHNY, CDR2 SVGAGI (reference sequence). Trimming removed 5 bases from V and 5 bases from J; junction bases left unmatched: 9. CDR3 amino acids: CASSRRQGGRETQYF. Written as DNA, the CDR3 is TGTGCCAGCAGTAGAAGACAGGGGGGACGGGAGACCCAGTACTTC.

In DNA form, the CDR3 reads TGTGCCAGCTCACACGCTGACAGGGGGAACACCGGGGAGCTGTTTTTT. Translation: CASSHADRGNTGELFF. This chain connects TRBV18 to TRBJ2-2, with 8 bases lining up with TRBD1. Per germline, CDR1 KGHSH and CDR2 LQKENI. This CDR3 comprises 16 residues. J was trimmed by 1 base and V by 4 bases; bases with no gene match: 5.

J is TRBJ2-5 and V is TRBV9; D perhaps matches TRBD1 (5 bases). Trimming took off 4 bases at V and 4 bases at J, with 20 bases between the two ends. This CDR3 spans 16 amino acids. Germline V gene lookup returns CDR1 SGDLS and CDR2 YYNGEE. In DNA form, the CDR3 reads TGTGCCAGCAGCCCTCGAAGTGCCAGCAGGGTAGAGACCCAGTACTTC. Residues: CASSPRSASRVETQYF.

The genes are TRBV27 and TRBJ1-1; D perhaps matches TRBD1 (5 bases). In germline, CDR1 is MNHEY, CDR2 SMNVEV (reference sequence). The length of the CDR3 is 14 residues. V was pared by 8 bases and J by 1 base, with 14 bases between. The DNA of the CDR3 is TGTGCCAGCGTACCCTGGGGGGGGAACACTGAAGCTTTCTTT. Translation: CASVPWGGNTEAFF.

V gene TRBV7-6 combines with J gene TRBJ2-3; 13 positions agree with TRBD2. Germline CDR1 is SGHVS and CDR2 is FNYEAQ. The CDR3 spans 16 residues. Trimming cost V 3 bases and J 4 bases; bases outside gene matches: 4. CDR3 in DNA: TGTGCCAGCAGCTTTACTAGCGGGGGGGCCGCAGATACGCAGTATTTT. This translates into CASSFTSGGAADTQYF.

The rearrangement joins TRBV5-5 to TRBJ1-1; tentative D call: TRBD1 (6 bases). Germline values: CDR1 SGHKS, CDR2 YYEKEE (reference sequence). V dropped 4 bases and J dropped 1 base, with 11 bases sitting between them. This CDR3 is built from 14 residues. The CDR3 region has the DNA TGTGCCAGCAGCGCGACAGGAGGGAACACTGAAGCTTTCTTT. Its translation: CASSATGGNTEAFF.

This clone was counted a few times. The chain recombines TRBV4-3 with TRBJ2-7; TRBD1 matches 8 bases. Germline V gives CDR1 LGHNA, CDR2 YSLEER. Losses at the gene ends were 1 base for V and 2 bases for J; bases not matched to a gene: 10. CDR3 size: 17 residues. The chain's CDR3 is CASSQALSTGGTYEQYF. The CDR3 DNA reads TGCGCCAGCAGCCAAGCCCTTAGTACAGGGGGGACCTACGAGCAGTACTTC.

In its sample, this clone was seen a few times. This chain joins TRBV7-9 and TRBJ2-7; TRBD1 matches 8 bases. The CDR3 is 15 residues long. CDR1 is SEHNR, CDR2 FQNEAQ, per germline (reference sequence). With V trimmed by 5 bases and J by 3 bases, 9 bases remained unmatched. CDR3 DNA sequence: TGTGCCAGCAGCAACCAGGACAGGGAATTCTACGAGCAGTACTTC. Amino acid sequence: CASSNQDREFYEQYF.

The genes are TRBV5-1 and TRBJ2-2, with 7 bases identical to TRBD1. Per germline, CDR1 SGHRS and CDR2 YFSETQ. This CDR3 has 14 residues. The ends lost 2 bases at V and 6 bases at J; junction bases unmatched: 4. The CDR3 DNA reads TGCGCCAGCAGCTTTCGGCAGGGGGCCGGGGAGCTGTTTTTT. It translates to CASSFRQGAGELFF.

This chain uses TRBV4-3 with TRBJ1-6; D remains unclear. Trimming removed 4 bases at V and 8 bases at J, with 12 bases between. Germline-derived CDR1 and CDR2 are LGHNA and YSLEER. The CDR3 is 14 amino acids. The CDR3 DNA reads TGCGCCAGCAGCCCGAGTCCTGGGCATTCACCCCTCCACTTT. Its protein is CASSPSPGHSPLHF.

V and J are TRBV19 and TRBJ1-4; D is possibly TRBD1 (5 bases). Looked up from germline, CDR1 is LNHDA and CDR2 is SQIVND (reference sequence). This CDR3 region has 17 residues. Trimming removed 3 bases at V and 6 bases at J, with 20 bases between. The CDR3 is CASSIGPQRGGDEKLFF. The CDR3 DNA follows: TGTGCCAGTAGTATTGGCCCCCAAAGGGGTGGGGATGAAAAACTGTTTTTT. Filled out from reference TRBV19 and TRBJ1-4, the complete variable domain reads DGGITQSPKYLFRKEGQNVTLSCEQNLNHDAMYWYRQDPGQGLRLIYYSQIVNDFQKGDIAEGYSVSREKKESFPLTVTSAQKNPTAFYLCASSIGPQRGGDEKLFFGSGTQLSVL.

This clone has just a few counts. The DNA for the CDR3 is TGTGCCAGCAGCCAAGATCGAGGGAGGGAAAAACTGTTTTTT. Translated: CASSQDRGREKLFF. The rearrangement joins TRBV4-2 to TRBJ1-4, with D unresolved. V was cut by 0 bases and J by 8 bases, with 10 bases left in between. CDR3 length: 14 amino acids. Looked up from germline, CDR1 is LGHNA and CDR2 is YNFKEQ.

The rearrangement uses TRBV7-2 and TRBJ2-5; 11 bases agree with TRBD2. Trimming removed 1 base from V and 5 bases from J; junction bases left unmatched: 3. CDR1 and CDR2 (germline): SGHTA, FQGNSA. The CDR3 is made up of 15 amino acids. The CDR3 sequence: CASSLGLAGPETQYF. Here the CDR3 DNA reads TGTGCCAGCAGCTTAGGACTAGCGGGGCCCGAGACCCAGTACTTC.